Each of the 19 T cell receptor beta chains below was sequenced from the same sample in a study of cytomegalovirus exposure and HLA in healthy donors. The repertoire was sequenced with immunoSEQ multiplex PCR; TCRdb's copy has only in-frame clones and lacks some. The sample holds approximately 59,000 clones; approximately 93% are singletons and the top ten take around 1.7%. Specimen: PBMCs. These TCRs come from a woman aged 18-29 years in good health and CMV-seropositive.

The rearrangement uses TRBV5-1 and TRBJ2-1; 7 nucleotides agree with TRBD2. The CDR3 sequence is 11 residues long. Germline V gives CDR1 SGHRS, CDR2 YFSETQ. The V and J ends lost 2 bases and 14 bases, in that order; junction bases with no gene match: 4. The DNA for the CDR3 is TGCGCCAGCAGCTTCGGACTAGTGAAGTTCTTC. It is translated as CASSFGLVKFF.

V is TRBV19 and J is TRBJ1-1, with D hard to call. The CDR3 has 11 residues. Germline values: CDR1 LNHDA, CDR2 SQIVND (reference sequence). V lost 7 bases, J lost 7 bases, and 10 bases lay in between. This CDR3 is CASTYVGEAFF. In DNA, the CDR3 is TGTGCCAGTACCTACGTTGGTGAAGCTTTCTTT.

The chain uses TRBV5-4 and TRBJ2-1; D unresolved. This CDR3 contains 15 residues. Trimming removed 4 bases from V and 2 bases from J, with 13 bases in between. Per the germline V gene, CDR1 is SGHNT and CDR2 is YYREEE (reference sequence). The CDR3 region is CASSTPAAAYNEQFF. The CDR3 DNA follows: TGTGCCAGCAGCACCCCGGCGGCCGCCTACAATGAGCAGTTCTTC.

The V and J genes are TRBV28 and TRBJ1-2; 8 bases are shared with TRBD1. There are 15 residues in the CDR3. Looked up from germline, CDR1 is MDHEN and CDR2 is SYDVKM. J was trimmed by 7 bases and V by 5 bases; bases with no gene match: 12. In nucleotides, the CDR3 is TGTGCCAGCAGTGAGACAGGGGACCCGCTATCTGGCTACACCTTC. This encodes CASSETGDPLSGYTF.

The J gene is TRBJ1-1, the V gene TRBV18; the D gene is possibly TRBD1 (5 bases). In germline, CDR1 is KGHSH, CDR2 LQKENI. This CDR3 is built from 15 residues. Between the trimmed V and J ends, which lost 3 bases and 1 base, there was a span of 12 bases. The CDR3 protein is CASSPGRTANTEAFF. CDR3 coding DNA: TGTGCCAGCTCACCGGGGCGAACGGCGAACACTGAAGCTTTCTTT.

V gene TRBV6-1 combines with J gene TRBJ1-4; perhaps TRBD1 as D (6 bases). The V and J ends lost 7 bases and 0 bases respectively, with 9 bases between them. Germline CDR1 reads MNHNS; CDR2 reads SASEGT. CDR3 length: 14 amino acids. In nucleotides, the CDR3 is TGTGCCAGCACCGGGACAACAACTAATGAAAAACTGTTTTTT. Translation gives CASTGTTTNEKLFF.

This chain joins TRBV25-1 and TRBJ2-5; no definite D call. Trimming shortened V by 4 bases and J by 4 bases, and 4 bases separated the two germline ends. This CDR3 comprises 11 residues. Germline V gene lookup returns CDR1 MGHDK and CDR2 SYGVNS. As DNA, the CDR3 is TGTGCCAGCAGTGTTCGAGAGACCCAGTACTTC. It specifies CASSVRETQYF.

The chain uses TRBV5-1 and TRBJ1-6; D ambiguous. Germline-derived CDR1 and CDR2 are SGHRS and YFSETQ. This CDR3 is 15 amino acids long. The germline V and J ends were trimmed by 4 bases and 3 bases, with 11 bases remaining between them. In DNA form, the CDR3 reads TGCGCCAGCAGCCCCGGACTGAGCTATAATTCACCCCTCCACTTT. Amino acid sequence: CASSPGLSYNSPLHF.

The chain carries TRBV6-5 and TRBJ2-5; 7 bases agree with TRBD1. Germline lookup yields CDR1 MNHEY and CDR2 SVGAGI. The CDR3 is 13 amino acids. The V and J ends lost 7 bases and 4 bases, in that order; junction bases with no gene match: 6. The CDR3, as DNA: TGTGCCAGCAAAGACAGGGAACGAGAGACCCAGTACTTC. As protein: CASKDRERETQYF.

The CDR3 nucleotides are TGTGCCAGCAGCCGAGGGGGGAACACTGAAGCTTTCTTT. This gives the protein CASSRGGNTEAFF. The chain employs TRBV14 and TRBJ1-1, with D possibly TRBD1 on 6 matching bases. Trimming cost V 4 bases and J 1 base, with 7 bases left between them. The CDR3 is 13 amino acids. Looked up from germline, CDR1 is SGHDN and CDR2 is FVKESK.

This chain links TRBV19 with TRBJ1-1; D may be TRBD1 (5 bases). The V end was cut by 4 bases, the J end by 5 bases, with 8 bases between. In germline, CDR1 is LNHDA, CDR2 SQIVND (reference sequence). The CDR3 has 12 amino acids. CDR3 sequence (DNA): TGTGCCAGTAGTAGCGGGGGGACTGAAGCTTTCTTT. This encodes CASSSGGTEAFF.

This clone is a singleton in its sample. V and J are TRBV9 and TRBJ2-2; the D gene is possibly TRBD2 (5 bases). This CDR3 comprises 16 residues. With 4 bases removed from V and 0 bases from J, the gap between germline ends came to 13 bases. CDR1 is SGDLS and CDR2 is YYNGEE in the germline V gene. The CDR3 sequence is CASSPVDLSNTGELFF. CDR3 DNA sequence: TGTGCCAGCAGCCCGGTGGACTTATCGAACACCGGGGAGCTGTTTTTT.

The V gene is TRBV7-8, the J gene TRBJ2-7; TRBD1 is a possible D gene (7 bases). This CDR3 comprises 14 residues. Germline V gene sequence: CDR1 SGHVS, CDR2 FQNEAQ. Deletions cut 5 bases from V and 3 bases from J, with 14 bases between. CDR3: CASSAGTVGYEQYF. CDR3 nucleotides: TGTGCCAGCAGCGCGGGGACAGTGGGCTACGAGCAGTACTTC. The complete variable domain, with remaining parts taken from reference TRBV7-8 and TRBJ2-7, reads GAGVSQSPRYKVAKRGQDVALRCDPISGHVSLFWYQQALGQGPEFLTYFQNEAQLDKSGLPSDRFFAERPEGSVSTLKIQRTQQEDSAVYLCASSAGTVGYEQYFGPGTRLTVT.

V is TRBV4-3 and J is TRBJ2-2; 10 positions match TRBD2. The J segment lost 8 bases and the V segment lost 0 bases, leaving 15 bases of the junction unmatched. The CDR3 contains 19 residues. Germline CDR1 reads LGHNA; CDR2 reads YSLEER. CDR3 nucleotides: TGCGCCAGCAGCCAAGAGACCTTTACATTCAGCGGGGGGGCTGGGGAGCTGTTTTTT. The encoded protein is CASSQETFTFSGGAGELFF.

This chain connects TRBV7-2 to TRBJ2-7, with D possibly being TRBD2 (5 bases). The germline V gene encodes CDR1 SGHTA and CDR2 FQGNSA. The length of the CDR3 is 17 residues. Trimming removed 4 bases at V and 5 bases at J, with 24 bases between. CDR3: CASSSNLGSKTPHEQYF. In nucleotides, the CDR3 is TGTGCCAGCAGCTCCAACCTGGGGAGCAAAACCCCCCACGAGCAGTACTTC.

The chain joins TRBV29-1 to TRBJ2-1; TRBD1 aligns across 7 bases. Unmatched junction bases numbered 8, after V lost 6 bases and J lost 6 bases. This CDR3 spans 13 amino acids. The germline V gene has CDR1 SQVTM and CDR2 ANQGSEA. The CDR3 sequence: CSVPGTAINEQFF. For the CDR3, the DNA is TGCAGCGTCCCCGGGACAGCTATCAATGAGCAGTTCTTC.

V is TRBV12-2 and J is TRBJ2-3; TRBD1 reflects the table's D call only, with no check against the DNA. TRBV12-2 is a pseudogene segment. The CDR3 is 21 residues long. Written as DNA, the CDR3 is TGTGCAAGTCGCTTAGTTAAACCAATTCGGGACAGAGGGGCTATCACAGATACGCAGTATTTT. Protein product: CASRLVKPIRDRGAITDTQYF.

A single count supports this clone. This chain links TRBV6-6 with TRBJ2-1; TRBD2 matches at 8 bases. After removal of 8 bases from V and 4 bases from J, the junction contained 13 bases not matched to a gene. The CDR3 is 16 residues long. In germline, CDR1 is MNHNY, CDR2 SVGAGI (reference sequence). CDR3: CASHTGGLGDYNEQFF. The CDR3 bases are TGTGCCAGCCATACGGGGGGGCTGGGGGATTACAATGAGCAGTTCTTC.

CDR3 region: CASSPGTSGGYEQYF. The DNA for the CDR3 is TGTGCCAGCAGCCCGGGGACTAGCGGGGGATACGAGCAGTACTTC. V is TRBV5-4 and J is TRBJ2-7; 14 bases fit TRBD2. The CDR3 extends over 15 amino acids. Germline CDR1 SGHNT, CDR2 YYREEE (reference sequence). The V segment lost 4 bases and the J segment 4 bases; nucleotides outside the gene matches: 4.